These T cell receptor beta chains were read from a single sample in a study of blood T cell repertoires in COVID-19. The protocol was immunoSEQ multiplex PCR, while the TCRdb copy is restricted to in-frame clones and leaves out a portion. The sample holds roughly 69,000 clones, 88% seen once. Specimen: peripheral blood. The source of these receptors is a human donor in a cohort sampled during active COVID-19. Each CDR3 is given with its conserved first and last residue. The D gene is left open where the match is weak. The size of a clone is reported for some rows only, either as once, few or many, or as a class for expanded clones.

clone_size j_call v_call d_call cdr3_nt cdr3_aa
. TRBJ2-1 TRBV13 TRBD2 TGTGCCAGCAGCAGGACTAGCGGGACGTTGGACGCTGAGCAGTTCTTC CASSRTSGTLDAEQFF
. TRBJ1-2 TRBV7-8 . TGTGCCAGCAGCTTAGGGACTGTAGGGAGAAGCTACACCTTC CASSLGTVGRSYTF
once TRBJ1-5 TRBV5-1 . TGCGCCAGCAGCCCAACAGGATCCACAAATCAGCCCCAGCATTTT CASSPTGSTNQPQHF
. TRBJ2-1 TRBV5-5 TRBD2 TGTGCCAGCAGCTTCCTAGCGGACAATGAGCAGTTCTTC CASSFLADNEQFF
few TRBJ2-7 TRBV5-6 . TGTGCCAGCAGCTTGGCCCGCGGGGTTAGATACGAGCAGTACTTC CASSLARGVRYEQYF
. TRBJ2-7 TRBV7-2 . TGTGCCAGCAGCGGAACCTCCGGGGTTTCCTACGAGCAGTACTTC CASSGTSGVSYEQYF
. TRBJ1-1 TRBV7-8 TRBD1 TGTGCCAGCAGCTTAATTAGCCCAGGGGGCGTCGCTTTCTTT CASSLISPGGVAFF
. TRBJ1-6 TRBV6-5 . TGTGCCAGCAGTTATGCGGGGGAAGGACCCCTCCACTTT CASSYAGEGPLHF
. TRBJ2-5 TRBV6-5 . TGTGCCAGCAGTCCGATCATGACACGTCTAGAGACCCAGTACTTC CASSPIMTRLETQYF
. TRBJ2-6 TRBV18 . TGTGCCAGCTCACCACAGCACTCTGGGGCCAACGTCCTGACTTTC CASSPQHSGANVLTF
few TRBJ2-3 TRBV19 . TGTGCCAGTAGTATCCCTGGCGGGACCCTGGGAGATACGCAGTATTTT CASSIPGGTLGDTQYF
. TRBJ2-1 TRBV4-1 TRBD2 TGCGCCAGCAGACAACTAGCGGGGGGCTTTAATGAGCAGTTCTTC CASRQLAGGFNEQFF
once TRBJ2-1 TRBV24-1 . TGTGCCACCAGTGATCCACTAGCCAATGAGCAGTTCTTC CATSDPLANEQFF
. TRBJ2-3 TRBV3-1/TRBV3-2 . TGTGCCAGCAGGGGCATTTCCAACGGGACTTTCTCCGCAGATACGCAGTATTTT CASRGISNGTFSADTQYF
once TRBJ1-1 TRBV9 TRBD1 TGTGCCAGCAGCGCAACAGGGGTCACTGAAGCTTTCTTT CASSATGVTEAFF
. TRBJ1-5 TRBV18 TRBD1 TGTGCCAGCTCACCTGAAGGGGGCCGTCAGCCCCAGCATTTT CASSPEGGRQPQHF
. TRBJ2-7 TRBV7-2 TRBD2 TGTGCCAGCAGCCAAAGGGTCAGCTCCGGGACTAGCGGGAGCGAGCAGTACTTC CASSQRVSSGTSGSEQYF
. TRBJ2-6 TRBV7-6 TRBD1 TGTGCCAGCAGCCTAAGGACAGGAGCCTTCTCTGGGGCCAACGTCCTGACTTTC CASSLRTGAFSGANVLTF
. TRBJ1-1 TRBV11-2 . TGTGCCAGCAGCTTAGAGGGGCGCACTGAAGCTTTCTTT CASSLEGRTEAFF
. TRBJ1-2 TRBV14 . TGTGCCAGCAGCCAAGTACAGGGAACGGCGGCCACCTTC CASSQVQGTAATF
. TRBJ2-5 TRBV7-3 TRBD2 TGTGCCAGCAGCTTCTGGCAGGGAGGGGAGACCCAGTACTTC CASSFWQGGETQYF
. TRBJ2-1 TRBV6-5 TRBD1 TGTGCCAGCAGGGGGACAGCTTACAATGAGCAGTTCTTC CASRGTAYNEQFF
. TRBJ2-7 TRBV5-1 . TGCGCCAGCAGCCGTGAGGGAAACTACGAGCAGTACTTC CASSREGNYEQYF
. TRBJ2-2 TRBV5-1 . TGCGCCAGCAGCAAGAGCACTGGTAACACCGGGGAGCTGTTTTTT CASSKSTGNTGELFF
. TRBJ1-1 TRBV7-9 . TGTGCCAGCAGCTTAGACAGGAACACTGAAGCTTTCTTT CASSLDRNTEAFF
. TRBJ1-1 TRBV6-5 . TGTGCCAGCAGACGGGAGAGGACTGAAGCTTTCTTT CASRRERTEAFF